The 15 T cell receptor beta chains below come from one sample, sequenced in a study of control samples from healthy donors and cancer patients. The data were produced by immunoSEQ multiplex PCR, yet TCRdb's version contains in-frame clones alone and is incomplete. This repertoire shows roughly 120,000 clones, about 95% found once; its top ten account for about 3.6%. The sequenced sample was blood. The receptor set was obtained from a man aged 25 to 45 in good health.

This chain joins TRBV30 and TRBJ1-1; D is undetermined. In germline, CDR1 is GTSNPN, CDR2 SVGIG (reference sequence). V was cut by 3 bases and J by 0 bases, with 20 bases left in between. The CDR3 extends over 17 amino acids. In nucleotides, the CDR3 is TGTGCCTGGAGGAGAGGCCCGGGAGCCTCCATGAACACTGAAGCTTTCTTT. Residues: CAWRRGPGASMNTEAFF. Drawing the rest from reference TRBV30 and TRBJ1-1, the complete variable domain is SQTIHQWPATLVQPVGSPLSLECTVEGTSNPNLYWYRQAAGRGLQLLFYSVGIGQISSEVPQNLSASRPQDRQFILSSKKLLLSDSGFYLCAWRRGPGASMNTEAFFGQGTRLTVV.

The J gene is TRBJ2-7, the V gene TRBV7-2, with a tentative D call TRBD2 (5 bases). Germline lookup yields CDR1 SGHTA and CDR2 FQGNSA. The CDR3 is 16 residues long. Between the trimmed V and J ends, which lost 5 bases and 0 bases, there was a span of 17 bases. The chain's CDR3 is CASSPSSTGSSYEQYF. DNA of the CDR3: TGTGCCAGCAGCCCATCCTCGACGGGGAGCTCCTACGAGCAGTACTTC.

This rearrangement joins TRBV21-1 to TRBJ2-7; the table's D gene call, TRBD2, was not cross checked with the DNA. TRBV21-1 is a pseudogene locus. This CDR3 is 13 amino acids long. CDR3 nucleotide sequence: TGTGCCAGCAGCCATACGGGTCGGGACGAGCAGTACTTC. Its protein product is CASSHTGRDEQYF.

Here the CDR3 DNA reads TGTGCCAGCAGCCCGCTGGATACGCAGTATTTT. This translates into CASSPLDTQYF. The chain couples TRBV5-6 to TRBJ2-3; D remains ambiguous. This CDR3 comprises 11 residues. Trimming removed 4 bases at V and 6 bases at J, with 6 bases between. CDR1 is SGHDT and CDR2 is YYEEEE in the germline V gene.

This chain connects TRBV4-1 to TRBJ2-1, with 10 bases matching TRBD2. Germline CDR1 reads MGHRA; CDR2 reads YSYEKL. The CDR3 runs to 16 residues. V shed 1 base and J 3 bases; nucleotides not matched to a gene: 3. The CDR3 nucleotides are TGCGCCAGCAGCCAAGTCCCTAGCGGGAGCTACAATGAGCAGTTCTTC. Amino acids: CASSQVPSGSYNEQFF.

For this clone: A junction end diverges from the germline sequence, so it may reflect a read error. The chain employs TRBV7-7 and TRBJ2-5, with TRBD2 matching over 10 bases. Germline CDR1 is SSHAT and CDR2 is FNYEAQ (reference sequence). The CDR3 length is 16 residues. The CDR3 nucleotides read TGTGCTAGCAGCTTAGCTAGCGGGGGACCCCAAGAGACCCAGTACTTC. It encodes CASSLASGGPQETQYF. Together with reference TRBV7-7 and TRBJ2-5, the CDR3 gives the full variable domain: GAGVSQSPRYKVTKRGQDVTLRCDPISSHATLYWYQQALGQGPEFLTYFNYEAQPDKSGLPSDRFSAERPEGSISTLTIQRTEQRDSAMYRCASSLASGGPQETQYFGPGTRLLVL.

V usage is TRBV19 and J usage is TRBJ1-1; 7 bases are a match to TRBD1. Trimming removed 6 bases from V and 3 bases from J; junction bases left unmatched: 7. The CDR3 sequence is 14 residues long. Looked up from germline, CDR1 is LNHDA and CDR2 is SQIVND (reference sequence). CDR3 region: CASRGDRLYTEAFF. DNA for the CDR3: TGTGCCAGTAGGGGGGACAGACTTTACACTGAAGCTTTCTTT.

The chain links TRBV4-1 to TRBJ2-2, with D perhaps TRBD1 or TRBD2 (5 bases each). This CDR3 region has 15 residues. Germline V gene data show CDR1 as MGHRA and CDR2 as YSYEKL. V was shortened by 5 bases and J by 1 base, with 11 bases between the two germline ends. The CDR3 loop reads CASSKGEWNTGELFF. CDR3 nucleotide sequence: TGCGCCAGCAGCAAAGGGGAGTGGAACACCGGGGAGCTGTTTTTT.

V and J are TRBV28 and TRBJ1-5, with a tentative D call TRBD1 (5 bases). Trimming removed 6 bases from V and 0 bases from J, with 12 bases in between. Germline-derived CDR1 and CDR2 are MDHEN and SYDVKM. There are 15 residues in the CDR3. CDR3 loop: CASRHRDYSNQPQHF. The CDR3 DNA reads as TGTGCCAGCAGGCACCGGGACTATAGCAATCAGCCCCAGCATTTT.

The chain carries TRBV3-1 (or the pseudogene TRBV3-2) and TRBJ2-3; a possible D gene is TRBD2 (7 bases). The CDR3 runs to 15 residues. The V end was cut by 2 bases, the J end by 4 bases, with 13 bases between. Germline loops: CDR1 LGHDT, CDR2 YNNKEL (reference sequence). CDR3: CASSQYEGGPDTQYF. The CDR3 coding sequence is TGTGCCAGCAGCCAATATGAGGGGGGGCCAGATACGCAGTATTTT.

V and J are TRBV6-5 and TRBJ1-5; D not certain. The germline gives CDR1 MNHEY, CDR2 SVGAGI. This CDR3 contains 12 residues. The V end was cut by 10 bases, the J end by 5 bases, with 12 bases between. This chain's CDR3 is CAINRGDQPQHF. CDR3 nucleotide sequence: TGTGCCATCAACCGTGGGGATCAGCCCCAGCATTTT.

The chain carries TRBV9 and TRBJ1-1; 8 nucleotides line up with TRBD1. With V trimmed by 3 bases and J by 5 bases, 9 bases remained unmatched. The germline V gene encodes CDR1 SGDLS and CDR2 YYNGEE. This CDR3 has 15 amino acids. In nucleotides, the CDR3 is TGTGCCAGCAGCGCGACAGGGACAGGAGGTACTGAAGCTTTCTTT. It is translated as CASSATGTGGTEAFF. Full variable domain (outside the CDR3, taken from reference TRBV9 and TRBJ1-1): DSGVTQTPKHLITATGQRVTLRCSPRSGDLSVYWYQQSLDQGLQFLIQYYNGEERAKGNILERFSAQQFPDLHSELNLSSLELGDSALYFCASSATGTGGTEAFFGQGTRLTVV.

This CDR3 reads CASSLTENYGYTF. The CDR3 coding sequence is TGCGCCAGCAGCTTGACGGAGAACTATGGCTACACCTTC. The genes are TRBV5-1 and TRBJ1-2; D gene unclear. Trimming cost V 1 base and J 2 bases, with 6 bases left between them. From germline, CDR1 is SGHRS and CDR2 YFSETQ. This CDR3 is built from 13 residues. Combining the CDR3 with reference TRBV5-1 and TRBJ1-2 gives the whole variable domain KAGVTQTPRYLIKTRGQQVTLSCSPISGHRSVSWYQQTPGQGLQFLFEYFSETQRNKGNFPGRFSGRQFSNSRSEMNVSTLELGDSALYLCASSLTENYGYTFGSGTRLTVV.

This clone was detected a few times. CDR3 sequence: CASSLAGFSTDEQYF. As DNA, the CDR3 is TGTGCCAGCAGCTTAGCGGGGTTCTCGACAGACGAGCAGTACTTC. The chain has TRBV7-9 and TRBJ2-7, with a possible D match to TRBD1 (5 bases). The CDR3 runs 15 residues. Per the germline V gene, CDR1 is SEHNR and CDR2 is FQNEAQ (reference sequence). Between the trimmed V and J ends, which lost 0 bases and 5 bases, there was a span of 14 bases.

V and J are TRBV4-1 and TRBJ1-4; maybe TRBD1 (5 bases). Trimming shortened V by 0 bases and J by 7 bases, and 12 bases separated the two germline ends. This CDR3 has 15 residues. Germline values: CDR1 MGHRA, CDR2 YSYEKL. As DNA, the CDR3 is TGCGCCAGCAGCCAAGATCGGCAGGGTGGTGAAAAACTGTTTTTT. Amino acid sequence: CASSQDRQGGEKLFF.